The rows below give T cell receptor beta chains drawn from one sample of a study of read filtering for tumor transcriptome and immune sequencing. MiXCR, run by TCRdb on the reads, gives a single entry per CDR3 protein. Counted here are 57,000 or so distinct CDR3 sequences, about a fifth occurring once; the ten biggest clones make up over 13%. Sequenced input: a population of CD138-negative cells sorted from bone marrow. These receptors were collected from a donor aged 40 or over with multiple myeloma. CDR3s include the opening cysteine and the closing phenylalanine or tryptophan. D genes are given only for firm matches. Clone size appears in some rows only: once, few, many, or a class for an expanded clone.

cdr3_aa: CASTPRGGESTGELFF
d_call: .
j_call: TRBJ2-2
clone_size: many
v_call: TRBV9

cdr3_aa: CSVEGGKGETQYF
d_call: .
j_call: TRBJ2-5
clone_size: many
v_call: TRBV29-1

cdr3_aa: CASSLTSGGDTQYF
d_call: TRBD2
j_call: TRBJ2-3
clone_size: many
v_call: TRBV5-5

cdr3_aa: CSARGAAGIYQETQYF
d_call: .
j_call: TRBJ2-5
clone_size: many
v_call: TRBV20-1

cdr3_aa: CATGGGGGIQETQYF
d_call: TRBD2
j_call: TRBJ2-5
clone_size: .
v_call: TRBV24-1

cdr3_aa: CASSRQDSYEQYF
d_call: .
j_call: TRBJ2-7
clone_size: many
v_call: TRBV5-4

cdr3_aa: CASSESLQVAGTSYEQYF
d_call: TRBD2
j_call: TRBJ2-7
clone_size: many
v_call: TRBV10-1

cdr3_aa: CASSLWQQGGPFF
d_call: .
j_call: TRBJ1-1
clone_size: few
v_call: TRBV7-2

cdr3_aa: CSAPVAGGPDTQYF
d_call: TRBD2
j_call: TRBJ2-3
clone_size: .
v_call: TRBV29-1

cdr3_aa: CASSSSHGTQTMADTQYF
d_call: .
j_call: TRBJ2-3
clone_size: many
v_call: TRBV7-2

cdr3_aa: CASSLANSMTEQFF
d_call: .
j_call: TRBJ2-1
clone_size: few
v_call: TRBV7-2

cdr3_aa: CASSLATGIRYGANVLTF
d_call: TRBD1
j_call: TRBJ2-6
clone_size: many
v_call: TRBV11-2

cdr3_aa: CASSRDSNPGQETQYF
d_call: .
j_call: TRBJ2-5
clone_size: many
v_call: TRBV6-2/TRBV6-3

cdr3_aa: CSAALAGGTDTQYF
d_call: TRBD2
j_call: TRBJ2-3
clone_size: many
v_call: TRBV29-1

cdr3_aa: CASSRGLSQTGELFF
d_call: TRBD2
j_call: TRBJ2-2
clone_size: many
v_call: TRBV7-3

cdr3_aa: CSAAGLAGESQPDEQFF
d_call: TRBD2
j_call: TRBJ2-1
clone_size: many
v_call: TRBV20-1

cdr3_aa: CASSMGTTLNTEAFF
d_call: .
j_call: TRBJ1-1
clone_size: .
v_call: TRBV5-1

cdr3_aa: CASSPDRVATF
d_call: TRBD1
j_call: TRBJ1-2
clone_size: .
v_call: TRBV6-6

cdr3_aa: CASGPSSSGNTIYF
d_call: .
j_call: TRBJ1-3
clone_size: few
v_call: TRBV28

cdr3_aa: CASRSRGISTEAFF
d_call: .
j_call: TRBJ1-1
clone_size: many
v_call: TRBV19

cdr3_aa: CASSVGSSSGRFVETQYF
d_call: TRBD2
j_call: TRBJ2-5
clone_size: many
v_call: TRBV9

cdr3_aa: CASSLADAGGRNEQFF
d_call: TRBD2
j_call: TRBJ2-1
clone_size: many
v_call: TRBV5-4

cdr3_aa: CASSQDIQEPRDTQYF
d_call: .
j_call: TRBJ2-3
clone_size: .
v_call: TRBV4-1

cdr3_aa: CATSVQRRNEQFF
d_call: .
j_call: TRBJ2-1
clone_size: many
v_call: TRBV24-1

cdr3_aa: CASSPPGTGGGTEAFF
d_call: TRBD1
j_call: TRBJ1-1
clone_size: many
v_call: TRBV7-9

cdr3_aa: CASSLDRGPYEQYF
d_call: TRBD1
j_call: TRBJ2-7
clone_size: many
v_call: TRBV28

cdr3_aa: CASSINLLARNEQFF
d_call: .
j_call: TRBJ2-1
clone_size: many
v_call: TRBV11-3

cdr3_aa: CSSSTTDTQYF
d_call: .
j_call: TRBJ2-3
clone_size: .
v_call: TRBV10-3

cdr3_aa: CASSPGIRETQYF
d_call: .
j_call: TRBJ2-5
clone_size: .
v_call: TRBV18

cdr3_aa: CASSVLGSGLQFF
d_call: .
j_call: TRBJ2-1
clone_size: many
v_call: TRBV19

cdr3_aa: CSAEPGLGQFF
d_call: TRBD2
j_call: TRBJ2-1
clone_size: many
v_call: TRBV20-1

cdr3_aa: CAISTTGDTQYF
d_call: .
j_call: TRBJ2-3
clone_size: .
v_call: TRBV10-3

cdr3_aa: CSGVQETQYF
d_call: .
j_call: TRBJ2-5
clone_size: .
v_call: TRBV20-1

cdr3_aa: CSARPNQREKLRF
d_call: .
j_call: TRBJ2-7
clone_size: many
v_call: TRBV20-1

cdr3_aa: CASSLGLAGGSQETQYF
d_call: TRBD2
j_call: TRBJ2-5
clone_size: many
v_call: TRBV5-1

cdr3_aa: CSVDRVSGDGYTF
d_call: .
j_call: TRBJ1-2
clone_size: many
v_call: TRBV29-1

cdr3_aa: CASSDTGLAKNIQYF
d_call: .
j_call: TRBJ2-4
clone_size: few
v_call: TRBV27

cdr3_aa: CAWSVNSNYEQYF
d_call: .
j_call: TRBJ2-7
clone_size: many
v_call: TRBV30

cdr3_aa: CSARTSGGTYEQYF
d_call: TRBD2
j_call: TRBJ2-7
clone_size: many
v_call: TRBV20-1

cdr3_aa: CSVEDGAAGEDEQYF
d_call: TRBD2
j_call: TRBJ2-7
clone_size: few
v_call: TRBV29-1

cdr3_aa: CAISGSTGRNTEAFF
d_call: TRBD1
j_call: TRBJ1-1
clone_size: many
v_call: TRBV10-3

cdr3_aa: CASSPPRQVGWDQPQHF
d_call: .
j_call: TRBJ1-5
clone_size: many
v_call: TRBV7-9

cdr3_aa: CASTRGGRNQPQHF
d_call: .
j_call: TRBJ1-5
clone_size: many
v_call: TRBV7-2

cdr3_aa: CASSQLRSRGPGELFF
d_call: .
j_call: TRBJ2-2
clone_size: many
v_call: TRBV11-2

cdr3_aa: CSANRDLEAFF
d_call: .
j_call: TRBJ1-1
clone_size: many
v_call: TRBV20-1

cdr3_aa: CASSLDRALSGELFF
d_call: TRBD1
j_call: TRBJ2-2
clone_size: many
v_call: TRBV5-1

cdr3_aa: CSARDLDRRETQYF
d_call: .
j_call: TRBJ2-5
clone_size: .
v_call: TRBV20-1

cdr3_aa: CSAHLIAGGIGYEQYF
d_call: TRBD2
j_call: TRBJ2-7
clone_size: many
v_call: TRBV20-1

cdr3_aa: CSAAQGTATYEQYF
d_call: TRBD1
j_call: TRBJ2-7
clone_size: once
v_call: TRBV20-1

cdr3_aa: CASSLLGQALAKNIQYF
d_call: .
j_call: TRBJ2-4
clone_size: few
v_call: TRBV5-6